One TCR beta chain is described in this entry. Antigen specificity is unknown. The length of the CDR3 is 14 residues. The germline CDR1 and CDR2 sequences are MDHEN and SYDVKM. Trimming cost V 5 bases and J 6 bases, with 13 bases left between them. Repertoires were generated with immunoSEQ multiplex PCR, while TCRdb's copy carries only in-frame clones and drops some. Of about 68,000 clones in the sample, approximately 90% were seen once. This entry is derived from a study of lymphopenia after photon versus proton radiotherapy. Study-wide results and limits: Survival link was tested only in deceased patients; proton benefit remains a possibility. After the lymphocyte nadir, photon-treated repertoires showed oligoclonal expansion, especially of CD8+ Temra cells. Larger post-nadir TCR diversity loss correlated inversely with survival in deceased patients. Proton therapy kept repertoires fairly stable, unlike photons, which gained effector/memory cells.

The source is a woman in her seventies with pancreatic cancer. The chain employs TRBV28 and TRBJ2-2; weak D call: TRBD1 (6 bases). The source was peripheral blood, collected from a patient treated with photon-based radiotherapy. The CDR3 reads CASSPPNRAGELFF. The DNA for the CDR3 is TGTGCCAGCAGTCCCCCCAACAGGGCCGGGGAGCTGTTTTTT.